The 15 T cell receptor beta chains listed next were all sequenced from one sample in a study of blood T cells in healthy people across ages. The use of a sample-barcoded 5' primer and a J-beta primer mix characterized a second PCR of roughly 6 to 11 cycles. TCRdb itself ran the 5' RACE reads through MiXCR, one entry per CDR3 protein. The sample carries 800,000 to 950,000 distinct CDR3 sequences, 29% recorded once. This same sample was also taken into another study, of T cells of mothers and their children.

Sequencing used blood. These receptors were taken from a woman in her 40s in good health.

This chain uses TRBV2 with TRBJ1-6; D perhaps matches TRBD1 (6 bases). Trimming left V 3 bases short and J 6 bases short, with 15 bases between. CDR1 and CDR2 from the germline V gene are SNHLY and FYNNEI. The CDR3 loop spans 16 amino acids. CDR3 coding DNA: TGTGCCAGCAGTGAGGACCCCAGGGGCCGTAATTCACCCCTCCACTTT. Translated: CASSEDPRGRNSPLHF.

This rearrangement joins TRBV7-9 to TRBJ2-5; D is unclear. This CDR3 contains 13 residues. With 1 base removed from V and 11 bases from J, the gap between germline ends came to 14 bases. Germline V gene data show CDR1 as SEHNR and CDR2 as FQNEAQ (reference sequence). For the CDR3, the DNA is TGTGCCAGCAGCTTAGGAAAGCCAGATGAGCAGTACTTC. Its protein product is CASSLGKPDEQYF.

This clonotype has only a few counts. The rearrangement links TRBV20-1 to TRBJ2-3; D might be TRBD1 or TRBD2, each matching 6 bases. V shed 6 bases and J shed 4 bases, with 20 bases lying between them. Germline CDR1 reads DFQATT; CDR2 reads SNEGSKA (reference sequence). The CDR3 covers 15 residues. Here the CDR3 reads CSAPPGAGNPDTQYF. The CDR3 nucleotides read TGCAGTGCCCCTCCAGGGGCGGGGAATCCAGATACGCAGTATTTT.

The V call is TRBV12-3 or TRBV12-4, the J call TRBJ2-1; weak D call: TRBD1 (6 bases). There are 14 residues in the CDR3. V lost 6 bases to trimming and J lost 6 bases, with 15 bases between them. Here the CDR3 reads CASSIQGRGNEQFF. The CDR3 nucleotides are TGTGCCAGCAGCATACAGGGAAGGGGCAATGAGCAGTTCTTC.

This rearrangement joins TRBV5-1 to TRBJ2-1; 14 nucleotides match TRBD2. Germline CDR1 is SGHRS and CDR2 is YFSETQ. The CDR3 extends over 15 amino acids. V trimming: 3 bases; J trimming: 10 bases; junction bases outside the gene matches: 6. CDR3 in amino acids: CASSSTSGGAREQFF. In DNA, the CDR3 is TGCGCCAGCAGCTCGACTAGCGGGGGGGCTCGGGAGCAGTTCTTC.

This clonotype was detected ten times or more. A much larger clone sits a single nucleotide away, making a read error possible. The V and J genes are TRBV6-4 and TRBJ2-3, with TRBD2 identical over 9 bases. J gave up 2 bases and V 4 bases, and 1 base lay outside the gene matches. Germline lookup yields CDR1 MRHNA and CDR2 SNTAGT. The CDR3 has 14 residues. The CDR3 here is CASSASGDTDTQYF. CDR3 nucleotide sequence: TGTGCCAGCAGTGCTAGCGGGGACACAGATACGCAGTATTTT.

Of note for this clonotype: A much larger clone differs by one base, so this may be a read error. The chain is built from TRBV5-1 and TRBJ1-6; D unresolved. The germline V gene has CDR1 SGHRS and CDR2 YFSETQ. CDR3 length: 12 residues. CDR3 DNA: TGCGCCAGCAGACAGAACAATTCACCCCCCCACTTT. It translates to CASRQNNSPPHF. Supplemented by reference TRBV5-1 and TRBJ1-6, the full variable domain reads KAGVTQTPRYLIKTRGQQVTLSCSPISGHRSVSWYQQTPGQGLQFLFEYFSETQRNKGNFPGRFSGRQFSNSRSEMNVSTLELGDSALYLCASRQNNSPPHFGNGTRLTVT.

There are many counts of this clonotype. The chain combines TRBV30 with TRBJ2-7; 8 nucleotides line up with TRBD2. J was trimmed by 2 bases and V by 1 base; bases with no gene match: 7. The CDR3 covers 15 residues. Germline CDR1 reads GTSNPN; CDR2 reads SVGIG (reference sequence). The CDR3 nucleotides read TGTGCCTGGAGTGCCATAGCGGGGTCGACCTACGAGCAGTACTTC. It encodes CAWSAIAGSTYEQYF.

This chain connects TRBV20-1 to TRBJ2-7; 7 nucleotides agree with TRBD1. V lost 6 bases, J lost 0 bases, and 14 bases stayed unmatched. Germline V gene sequence: CDR1 DFQATT, CDR2 SNEGSKA (reference sequence). The CDR3 spans 16 residues. DNA for the CDR3: TGCAGTGCCCCGGACCTGGTGACAGGGAGCTCCTACGAGCAGTACTTC. The encoded protein is CSAPDLVTGSSYEQYF.

This clonotype has a handful of counts. This chain uses TRBV6-5 with TRBJ2-1; D possibly corresponds to TRBD2 (6 bases). The ends were cut back, 0 bases at V and 5 bases at J, with 17 bases in the middle. CDR1 MNHEY and CDR2 SVGAGI come from the germline V gene. The CDR3 is 17 amino acids. The CDR3: CASSYSPARGLDNEQFF. The CDR3 region has the DNA TGTGCCAGCAGTTACTCTCCAGCTAGGGGACTTGACAATGAGCAGTTCTTC.

This clonotype was observed a single time. At one end, the junction sequence differs from germline, possibly due to a read error. The genes are TRBV7-9 and TRBJ1-4; D gene unclear. This CDR3 comprises 13 residues. Germline CDR1 SEHNR, CDR2 FQNEAQ (reference sequence). The CDR3 DNA reads TGTGCCAGCAGGAGACAAGGATCGGAAAAACTGATTTTT. Its protein product is CASRRQGSEKLIF.

The sample holds many counts of this clonotype. V is TRBV27 and J is TRBJ2-1; tentative D call: TRBD1 (5 bases). This CDR3 has 16 amino acids. The germline CDR1 and CDR2 sequences are MNHEY and SMNVEV (reference sequence). V shed 3 bases and J shed 2 bases, with 14 bases lying between them. CDR3 region: CASSFRAGQAYNEQFF. The CDR3 DNA is TGTGCCAGCAGTTTTCGGGCAGGGCAGGCCTACAATGAGCAGTTCTTC.

This clonotype was recorded at least ten times. The chain employs TRBV12-3 or TRBV12-4 and TRBJ1-1, with D perhaps matching TRBD1 (5 bases). V lost 5 bases to trimming and J lost 5 bases, with 9 bases between them. The CDR3 runs 12 residues. The CDR3 loop is CASSPGETEAFF. As DNA, the CDR3 is TGTGCCAGCAGTCCGGGGGAGACTGAAGCTTTCTTT.

In this sample, this clonotype turned up many times. The chain links TRBV29-1 to TRBJ2-1; D not resolved. Germline V CDR1 and CDR2: SQVTM, ANQGSEA. Trimming took 7 bases from V and 7 from J, leaving 14 bases between them. The CDR3 has 12 residues. CDR3 sequence reads: CSAQESWNEQFF. CDR3 DNA sequence: TGCAGCGCCCAAGAATCTTGGAATGAGCAGTTCTTC.

This chain connects TRBV2 to TRBJ2-5; 8 bases match TRBD1. CDR1 and CDR2 (germline): SNHLY, FYNNEI. CDR3 length: 16 amino acids. V shed 3 bases and J 0 bases; nucleotides not matched to a gene: 6. CDR3 nucleotide sequence: TGTGCCAGCAGTGAGGCTTGGACAGGGTACCAAGAGACCCAGTACTTC. It encodes CASSEAWTGYQETQYF.